The 10 T cell receptor beta chains below all came from one sample that was sequenced in a study of shared clonotypes between healthy human individuals. Here immunoSEQ multiplex PCR was the method, and the copy in TCRdb shows in-frame clones only, minus some. Among approximately 620,000 clones listed, more than 95% were seen once. The specimen sequenced was naive CD4+ T cells sorted from blood. Subset described: CD45RA+ positively selected. All receptors derive from a woman aged 30 to 39 in good health.

The chain has TRBV28 and TRBJ1-5; D is ambiguous. Germline loops: CDR1 MDHEN, CDR2 SYDVKM. The CDR3 has 17 residues. Trimming stripped 3 bases from V and 2 bases from J, with 17 bases between. CDR3 nucleotide sequence: TGTGCCAGCAGTTTCGTTTGGCAGGCCCGGGGCAATCAGCCCCAGCATTTT. This codes for CASSFVWQARGNQPQHF.

This chain uses TRBV11-2 with TRBJ1-1; 7 bases are a match to TRBD1. CDR1 is SGHAT, CDR2 FQNNGV, per germline. The ends lost 6 bases at V and 4 bases at J; junction bases unmatched: 8. The CDR3 runs 14 residues. The DNA of the CDR3 is TGTGCCAGCAGTTATCAGGGGGTAGGCACTGAAGCTTTCTTT. It encodes CASSYQGVGTEAFF.

In this sample, this clone turned up once. CDR3 coding DNA: TGTGCCAGCTCACCCCCGGGAAGAGCCTACGAGCAGTACTTC. Amino acid sequence: CASSPPGRAYEQYF. This chain uses TRBV18 with TRBJ2-7, with a possible D match to TRBD2 (5 bases). V shed 3 bases and J shed 2 bases, with 11 bases lying between them. Germline-derived CDR1 and CDR2 are KGHSH and LQKENI. The CDR3 has 14 residues.

The chain links TRBV27 to TRBJ2-7; D unresolved. The CDR3 consists of 13 residues. Germline CDR1 MNHEY, CDR2 SMNVEV (reference sequence). Trimming left V 8 bases short and J 7 bases short, with 18 bases between. CDR3 sequence (DNA): TGTGCCAGCTACGAGCCCTTGGCTATGGAGCAGTACTTC. Its translation is CASYEPLAMEQYF.

The chain carries TRBV5-4 and TRBJ2-1, with 9 bases fitting TRBD1. The CDR3 length is 16 residues. Germline V gene lookup returns CDR1 SGHNT and CDR2 YYREEE (reference sequence). The V and J ends lost 1 base and 7 bases, in that order; junction bases with no gene match: 9. In DNA form, the CDR3 reads TGTGCCAGCAGCTTGCCCCAGGGGGGACAGGGAAATGAGCAGTTCTTC. This codes for CASSLPQGGQGNEQFF.

This rearrangement joins TRBV7-8 to TRBJ1-5, with unresolved D. The CDR3 runs 14 residues. The V end lost 10 bases, the J end lost 7 bases, and 20 bases lay between the germline ends. Germline CDR1 and CDR2: SGHVS and FQNEAQ. The CDR3 nucleotides are TGTGCCACCACCCGGCCCCTCAGTAACCAGCCCCAGCATTTT. It specifies CATTRPLSNQPQHF.

The genes are TRBV9 and TRBJ2-1, with D perhaps TRBD2 (5 bases). Germline V lookup: CDR1 SGDLS, CDR2 YYNGEE. The CDR3 runs to 15 residues. The ends were cut back, 2 bases at V and 0 bases at J, with 9 bases in the middle. DNA of the CDR3: TGTGCCAGCAGCGTTCTGGGGAGCTCCTACAATGAGCAGTTCTTC. Translating gives CASSVLGSSYNEQFF.

CDR3 residues: CASSPGSKRGAKNIQYF. DNA of the CDR3: TGCGCCAGCAGCCCCGGTTCCAAACGAGGGGCCAAAAACATTCAGTACTTC. J is TRBJ2-4 and V is TRBV4-1; perhaps TRBD2 as D (5 bases). In germline, CDR1 is MGHRA, CDR2 YSYEKL. The CDR3 extends over 17 amino acids. V gave up 4 bases and J gave up 1 base, with 17 bases separating them.

The rearrangement joins TRBV10-1 to TRBJ1-6; D gene uncertain. In germline, CDR1 is WNHNN, CDR2 SYGVQD (reference sequence). The CDR3 has 14 residues. V was shortened by 0 bases and J by 7 bases, with 7 bases between the two germline ends. The CDR3 DNA follows: TGCGCCAGCAGTGAGTCCAAAAGGAATTCACCCCTCCACTTT. This translates into CASSESKRNSPLHF.

The CDR3: CASSQGRDSPRETQYF. As DNA, the CDR3 is TGCGCCAGCAGCCAAGGCCGGGACTCGCCCCGTGAGACCCAGTACTTC. The chain combines TRBV4-1 with TRBJ2-5, with D possibly matching TRBD2 (6 bases). CDR3 length equals 16 residues. Germline CDR1 and CDR2: MGHRA and YSYEKL. The V end lost 1 base, the J end lost 5 bases, and 17 bases lay between the germline ends.